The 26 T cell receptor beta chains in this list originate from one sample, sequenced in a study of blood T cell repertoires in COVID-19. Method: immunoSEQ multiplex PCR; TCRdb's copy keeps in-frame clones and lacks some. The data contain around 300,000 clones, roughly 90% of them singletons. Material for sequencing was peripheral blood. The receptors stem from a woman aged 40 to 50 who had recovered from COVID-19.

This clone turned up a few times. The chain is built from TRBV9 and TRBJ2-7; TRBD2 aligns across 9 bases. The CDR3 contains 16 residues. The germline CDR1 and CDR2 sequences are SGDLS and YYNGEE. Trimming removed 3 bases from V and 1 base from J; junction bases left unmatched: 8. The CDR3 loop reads CASSADGLAGSYEQYF. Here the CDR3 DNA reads TGTGCCAGCAGCGCCGATGGGCTAGCGGGGTCCTACGAGCAGTACTTC.

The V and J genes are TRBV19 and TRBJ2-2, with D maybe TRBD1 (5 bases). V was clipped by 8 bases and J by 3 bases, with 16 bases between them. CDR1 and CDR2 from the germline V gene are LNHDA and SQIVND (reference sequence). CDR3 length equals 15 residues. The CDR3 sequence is CASSWQGRDTGELFF. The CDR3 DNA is TGTGCCAGTTCATGGCAGGGTCGCGACACCGGGGAGCTGTTTTTT. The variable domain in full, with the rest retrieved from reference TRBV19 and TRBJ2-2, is DGGITQSPKYLFRKEGQNVTLSCEQNLNHDAMYWYRQDPGQGLRLIYYSQIVNDFQKGDIAEGYSVSREKKESFPLTVTSAQKNPTAFYLCASSWQGRDTGELFFGEGSRLTVL.

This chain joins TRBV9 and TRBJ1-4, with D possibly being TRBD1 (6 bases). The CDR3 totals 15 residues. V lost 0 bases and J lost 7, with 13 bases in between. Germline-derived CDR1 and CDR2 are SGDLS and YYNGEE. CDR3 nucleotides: TGTGCCAGCAGCGTAGCTCCCGGGGACACTGAAAAACTGTTTTTT. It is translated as CASSVAPGDTEKLFF.

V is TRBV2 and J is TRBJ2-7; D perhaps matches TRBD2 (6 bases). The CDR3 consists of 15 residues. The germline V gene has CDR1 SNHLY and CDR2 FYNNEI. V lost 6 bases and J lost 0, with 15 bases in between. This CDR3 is CASSGEAHRSYEQYF. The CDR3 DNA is TGTGCCAGCAGCGGGGAGGCTCACCGCTCCTACGAGCAGTACTTC.

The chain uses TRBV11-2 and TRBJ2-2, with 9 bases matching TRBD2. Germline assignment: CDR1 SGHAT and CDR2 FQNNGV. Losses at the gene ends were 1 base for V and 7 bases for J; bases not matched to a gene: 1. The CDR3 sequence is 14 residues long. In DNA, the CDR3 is TGTGCCAGCAGCTTAGTGCGGGAGGGCGGGGAGCTGTTTTTT. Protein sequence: CASSLVREGGELFF.

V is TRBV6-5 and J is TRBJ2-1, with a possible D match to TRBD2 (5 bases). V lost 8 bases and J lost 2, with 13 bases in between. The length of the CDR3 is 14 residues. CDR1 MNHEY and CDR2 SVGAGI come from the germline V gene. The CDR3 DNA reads TGTGCCAGCGAGAGCTGGGAGACCTACAATGAGCAGTTCTTC. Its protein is CASESWETYNEQFF.

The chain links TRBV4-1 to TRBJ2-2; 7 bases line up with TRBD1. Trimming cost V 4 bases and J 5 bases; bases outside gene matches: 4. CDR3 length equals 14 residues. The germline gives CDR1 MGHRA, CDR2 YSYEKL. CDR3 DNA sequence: TGCGCCAGCAGCCCGACAGGGAGAACCGGGGAGCTGTTTTTT. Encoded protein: CASSPTGRTGELFF.

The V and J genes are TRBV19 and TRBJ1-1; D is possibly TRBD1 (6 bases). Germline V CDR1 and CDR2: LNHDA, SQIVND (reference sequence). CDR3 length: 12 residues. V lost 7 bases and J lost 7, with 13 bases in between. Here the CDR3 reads CASTPGVGEAFF. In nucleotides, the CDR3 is TGTGCCAGTACCCCAGGGGTAGGTGAAGCTTTCTTT.

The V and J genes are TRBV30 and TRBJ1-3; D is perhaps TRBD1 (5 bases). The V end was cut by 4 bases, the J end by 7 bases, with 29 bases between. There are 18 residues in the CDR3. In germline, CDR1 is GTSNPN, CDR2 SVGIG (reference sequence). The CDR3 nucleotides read TGTGCCTGGACCCCACGCGGGACTCAGGAAACGAGGAGGAACACCATATATTTT. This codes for CAWTPRGTQETRRNTIYF. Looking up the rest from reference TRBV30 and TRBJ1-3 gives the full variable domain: SQTIHQWPATLVQPVGSPLSLECTVEGTSNPNLYWYRQAAGRGLQLLFYSVGIGQISSEVPQNLSASRPQDRQFILSSKKLLLSDSGFYLCAWTPRGTQETRRNTIYFGEGSWLTVV.

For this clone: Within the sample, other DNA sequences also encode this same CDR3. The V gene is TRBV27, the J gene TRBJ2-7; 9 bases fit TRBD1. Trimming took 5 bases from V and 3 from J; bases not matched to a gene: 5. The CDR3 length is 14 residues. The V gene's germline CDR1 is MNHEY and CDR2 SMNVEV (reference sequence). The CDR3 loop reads CASSPGQGFYEQYF. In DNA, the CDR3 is TGTGCCAGCAGTCCGGGACAGGGTTTCTACGAGCAGTACTTC.

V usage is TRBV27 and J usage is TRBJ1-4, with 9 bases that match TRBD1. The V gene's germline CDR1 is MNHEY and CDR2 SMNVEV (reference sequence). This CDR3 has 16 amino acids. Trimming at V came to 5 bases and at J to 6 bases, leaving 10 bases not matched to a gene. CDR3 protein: CASSLRQGGLDEKLFF. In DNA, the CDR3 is TGTGCCAGCAGTCTTAGACAGGGGGGACTAGATGAAAAACTGTTTTTT.

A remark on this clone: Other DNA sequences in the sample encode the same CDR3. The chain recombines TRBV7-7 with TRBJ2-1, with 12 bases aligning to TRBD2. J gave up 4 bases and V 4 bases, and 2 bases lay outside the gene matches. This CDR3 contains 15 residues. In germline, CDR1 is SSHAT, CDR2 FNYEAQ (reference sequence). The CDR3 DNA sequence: TGTGCCAGCAGCTCGGGACTAGCGGGTTACAATGAGCAGTTCTTC. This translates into CASSSGLAGYNEQFF.

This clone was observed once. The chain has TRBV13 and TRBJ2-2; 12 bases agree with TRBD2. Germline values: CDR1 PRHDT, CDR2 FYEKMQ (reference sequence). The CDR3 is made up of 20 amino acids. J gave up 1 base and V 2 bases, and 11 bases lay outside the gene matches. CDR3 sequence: CASSLTGPGTSGWNTGELFF. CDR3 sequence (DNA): TGTGCCAGCAGCTTAACGGGTCCAGGGACTAGCGGGTGGAACACCGGGGAGCTGTTTTTT. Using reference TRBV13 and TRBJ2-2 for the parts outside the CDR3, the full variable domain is AAGVIQSPRHLIKEKRETATLKCYPIPRHDTVYWYQQGPGQDPQFLISFYEKMQSDKGSIPDRFSAQQFSDYHSELNMSSLELGDSALYFCASSLTGPGTSGWNTGELFFGEGSRLTVL.

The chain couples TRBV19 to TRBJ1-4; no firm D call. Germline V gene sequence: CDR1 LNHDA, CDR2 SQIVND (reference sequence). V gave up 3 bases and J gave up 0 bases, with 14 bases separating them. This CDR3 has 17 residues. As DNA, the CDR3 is TGTGCCAGTAGTATTGTGGCAGTAGAGGCAACTAATGAAAAACTGTTTTTT. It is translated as CASSIVAVEATNEKLFF.

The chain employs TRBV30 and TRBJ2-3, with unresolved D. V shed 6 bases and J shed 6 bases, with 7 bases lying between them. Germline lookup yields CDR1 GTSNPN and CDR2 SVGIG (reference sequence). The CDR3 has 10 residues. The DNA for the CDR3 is TGTGCCTGCTCCCTCGATACGCAGTATTTT. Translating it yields CACSLDTQYF.

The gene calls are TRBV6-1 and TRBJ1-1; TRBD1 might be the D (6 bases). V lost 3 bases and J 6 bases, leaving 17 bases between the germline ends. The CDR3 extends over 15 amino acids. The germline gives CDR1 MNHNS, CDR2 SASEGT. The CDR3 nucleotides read TGTGCCAGCAGTGATGCGTCACTCCGGACAGCTGAAGCTTTCTTT. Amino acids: CASSDASLRTAEAFF.

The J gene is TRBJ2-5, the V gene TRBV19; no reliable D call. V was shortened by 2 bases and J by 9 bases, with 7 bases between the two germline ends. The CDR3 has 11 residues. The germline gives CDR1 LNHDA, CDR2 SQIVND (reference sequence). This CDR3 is CASSITPAQYF. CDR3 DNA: TGTGCCAGTAGTATAACTCCCGCCCAGTACTTC.

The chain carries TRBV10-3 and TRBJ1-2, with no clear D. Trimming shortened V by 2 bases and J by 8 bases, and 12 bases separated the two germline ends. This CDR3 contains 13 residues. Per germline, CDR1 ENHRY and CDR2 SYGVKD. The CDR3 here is CAISEEGGFGYTF. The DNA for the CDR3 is TGTGCCATCAGTGAGGAGGGAGGGTTCGGCTACACCTTC.

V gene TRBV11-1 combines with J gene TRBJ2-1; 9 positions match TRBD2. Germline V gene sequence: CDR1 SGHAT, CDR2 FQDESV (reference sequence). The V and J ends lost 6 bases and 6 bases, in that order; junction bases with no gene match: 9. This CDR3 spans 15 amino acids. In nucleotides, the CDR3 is TGTGCCAGCAGATCTCCGGGACTAGCCTCCAATGAGCAGTTCTTC. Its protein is CASRSPGLASNEQFF.

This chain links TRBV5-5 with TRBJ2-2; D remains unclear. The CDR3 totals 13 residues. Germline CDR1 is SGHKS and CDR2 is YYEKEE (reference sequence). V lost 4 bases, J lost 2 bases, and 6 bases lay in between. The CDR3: CASSPPNTGELFF. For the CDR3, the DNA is TGTGCCAGCAGCCCCCCTAACACCGGGGAGCTGTTTTTT.

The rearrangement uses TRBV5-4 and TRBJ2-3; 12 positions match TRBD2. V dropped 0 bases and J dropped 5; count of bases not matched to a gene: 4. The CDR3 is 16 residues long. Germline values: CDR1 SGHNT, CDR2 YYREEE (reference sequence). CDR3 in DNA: TGTGCCAGCAGCTTGGTGCTAGCGGGAGGGGTAGATACGCAGTATTTT. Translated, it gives CASSLVLAGGVDTQYF.

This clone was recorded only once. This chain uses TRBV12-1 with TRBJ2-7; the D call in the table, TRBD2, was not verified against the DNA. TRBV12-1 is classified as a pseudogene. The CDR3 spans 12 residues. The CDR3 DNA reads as TGTGCCAGCAGTACTACGGGGAAAGAGCAGTACTTC. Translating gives CASSTTGKEQYF.

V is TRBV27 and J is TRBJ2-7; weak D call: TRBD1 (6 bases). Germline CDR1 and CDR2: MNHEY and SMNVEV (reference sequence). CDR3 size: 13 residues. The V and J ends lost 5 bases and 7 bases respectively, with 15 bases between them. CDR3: CASSRTEYEEQYF. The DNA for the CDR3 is TGTGCCAGCAGTAGGACAGAGTACGAGGAGCAGTACTTC.

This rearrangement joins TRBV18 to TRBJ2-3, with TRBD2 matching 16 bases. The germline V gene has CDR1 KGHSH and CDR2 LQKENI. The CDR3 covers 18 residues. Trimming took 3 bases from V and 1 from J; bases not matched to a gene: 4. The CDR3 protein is CASSPPGLAGGGTDTQYF. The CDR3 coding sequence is TGTGCCAGCTCACCTCCGGGACTAGCGGGAGGGGGCACAGATACGCAGTATTTT.

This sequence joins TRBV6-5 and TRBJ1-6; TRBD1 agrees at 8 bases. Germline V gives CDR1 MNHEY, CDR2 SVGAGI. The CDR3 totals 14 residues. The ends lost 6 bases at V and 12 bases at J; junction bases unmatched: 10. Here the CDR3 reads CASRGGTGGLPLHF. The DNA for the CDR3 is TGTGCCAGCAGGGGGGGCACAGGGGGGCTACCCCTCCACTTT.

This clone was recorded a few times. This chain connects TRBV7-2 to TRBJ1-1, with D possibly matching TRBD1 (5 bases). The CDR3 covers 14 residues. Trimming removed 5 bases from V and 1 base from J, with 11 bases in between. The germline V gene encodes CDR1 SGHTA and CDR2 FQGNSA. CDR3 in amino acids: CASSPSGGNTEAFF. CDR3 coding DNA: TGTGCCAGCAGCCCAAGCGGGGGGAACACTGAAGCTTTCTTT.